Below, 8 T cell receptor beta chains from the same sample are listed, as sequenced in a study of identical twins. TCRdb re-called the 5' RACE reads with MiXCR, one entry per CDR3 protein. Here the sample spans 400,000 to 500,000 distinct CDR3 sequences, 13% to 15% being singletons. The data also belong to a second study, concerning yellow fever vaccine responses in identical twins.

Sequences were obtained from CD4+ T cells sorted from blood. The receptors derive from a woman younger than 35 in good health.

Concerning this clonotype: At one end the junction does not follow the germline gene, possibly because of a read error. This chain joins TRBV19 and TRBJ1-3; D gene uncertain. This CDR3 is 16 amino acids long. Germline CDR1 reads LNHDA; CDR2 reads SQIVND (reference sequence). In DNA, the CDR3 is TGTGCCAGTAGTTTTGGACGACAAGACTCTGGAAACACCATTTATTTT. This codes for CASSFGRQDSGNTIYF. Combining the CDR3 with reference TRBV19 and TRBJ1-3 gives the whole variable domain DGGITQSPKYLFRKEGQNVTLSCEQNLNHDAMYWYRQDPGQGLRLIYYSQIVNDFQKGDIAEGYSVSREKKESFPLTVTSAQKNPTAFYLCASSFGRQDSGNTIYFGEGSWLTVV.

The sample holds many counts of this clonotype. The chain combines TRBV12-3 or TRBV12-4 with TRBJ1-4, with 9 bases lining up with TRBD1. V was pared by 6 bases and J by 7 bases, with 6 bases of the junction left unmatched. This CDR3 is built from 14 residues. The chain's CDR3 is CASRQQGASEKLFF. The CDR3 bases are TGTGCCAGCAGGCAACAGGGGGCGAGTGAAAAACTGTTTTTT.

The V call is TRBV3-1, the J call TRBJ2-1; 7 bases match TRBD2. Per germline, CDR1 LGHDT and CDR2 YNNKEL (reference sequence). V shed 4 bases, J shed 1 base, and the junction held 4 bases outside the gene matches. The CDR3 runs 15 residues. DNA of the CDR3: TGTGCCAGCAGCCGGCTAGCGGTTTCCTACAATGAGCAGTTCTTC. It specifies CASSRLAVSYNEQFF.

The J gene is TRBJ2-7, the V gene TRBV3-1, with a tentative D call TRBD2 (6 bases). Trimming stripped 4 bases from V and 7 bases from J, with 14 bases between. This CDR3 has 13 amino acids. The germline gives CDR1 LGHDT, CDR2 YNNKEL (reference sequence). DNA for the CDR3: TGTGCCAGCAGCCCCAGGGATGCGGGGGAGCAGTACTTC. It codes for CASSPRDAGEQYF.

In this sample, this clonotype turned up a few times. The chain uses TRBV19 and TRBJ2-1; D might be TRBD2 (5 bases). The V end was cut by 5 bases, the J end by 7 bases, with 21 bases between. The CDR3 runs to 16 residues. Germline V gene sequence: CDR1 LNHDA, CDR2 SQIVND (reference sequence). CDR3 region: CASSPYSAELRNEQFF. CDR3 nucleotide sequence: TGTGCCAGTAGTCCTTATAGCGCGGAGTTAAGGAATGAGCAGTTCTTC.

The table lists this clonotype with a few counts. The rearrangement joins TRBV28 to TRBJ1-6, with a possible D match to TRBD1 (6 bases). The CDR3 length is 17 residues. The V and J ends lost 6 bases and 0 bases respectively, with 15 bases between them. Germline V gene lookup returns CDR1 MDHEN and CDR2 SYDVKM. The CDR3 sequence: CASRPQGPSSYNSPLHF. The CDR3 region has the DNA TGTGCCAGCAGACCACAGGGTCCGAGCTCCTATAATTCACCCCTCCACTTT.

This clonotype has more than one count but fewer than ten. The chain combines TRBV20-1 with TRBJ1-2; D remains ambiguous. The germline V and J ends were trimmed by 4 bases and 9 bases, with 12 bases remaining between them. The CDR3 extends over 11 amino acids. Germline V lookup: CDR1 DFQATT, CDR2 SNEGSKA (reference sequence). The CDR3 sequence is CSANPVGRYTF. The CDR3 nucleotides are TGCAGTGCTAATCCGGTTGGACGCTACACCTTC.

For the CDR3, the DNA is TGTGCCAGCAGCTTCCCCAACTATGGCTACACCTTC. Translation gives CASSFPNYGYTF. The chain combines TRBV7-9 with TRBJ1-2, with D unresolved. The CDR3 is 12 residues long. V dropped 3 bases and J dropped 2 bases, with 4 bases sitting between them. The germline V gene has CDR1 SEHNR and CDR2 FQNEAQ (reference sequence).